This record looks at one T cell receptor (beta chain) sequence and its context. This clone was counted only a few times. Its specific antigen is unknown. Base quality data are lacking; no much larger clone is found one base away. This sample was taken from a study of cytomegalovirus exposure and HLA in healthy donors (dated by TCRdb to the late 2010s). Concerning the study at large: An earlier analysis of several hundred of the donors reported about 280 Gb of sequence data and 117 million unique TCR beta sequences obtained from roughly 180 million T cells. An early release that covered about 600 HLA-typed donors contained 300 to 350 gigabases of sequencing data and 70 million to 100 million unique TCR sequences. Of the roughly 400 genotyped donors, less than 90% were placed in the genetic ancestry cluster associated with self-reported Caucasian donors. The study aimed to test whether cataloging public T cell receptors could reveal signatures of past pathogen exposure. The study used immunosequencing to profile the T cell repertoires of under 700 subjects and linked those repertoires to cytomegalovirus serostatus. A separate validation cohort of 90 to 150 different subjects was used in addition to the roughly 620-subject first cohort. High-throughput TCR immunosequencing, statistical association of individual TCRs with disease status, and machine learning were combined to predict cytomegalovirus infection status. A later analysis re-analyzed previously published TCR beta repertoires from 600 to 850 donors and added high-resolution HLA genotyping to study TCR occurrence patterns. In the later analysis, no new phenotypic data were used to find candidate immune exposures; instead, reliance was placed on TCR beta sequences and their occurrence across donors. In an earlier analysis of several hundred of the donors, high-throughput TCR beta sequencing was used to judge whether each TCR beta V gene segment behaved as functional or pseudogenic. Donor age, sex, ethnicity and CMV serostatus were collected together with the repertoire data. In a later genetic analysis, genome-wide SNP genotypes for about three fifths of the roughly 670 donors were used, and that subset was treated as a discovery cohort. Every discovery cohort repertoire had been produced on one sequencing platform. HLA typing covered class I and class II loci at four-digit resolution. Typing coverage varied by locus: about 629-640 donors for A, B, C, DRB1 and DQB1; under 550 for DQA1; about 570 for DPA1; roughly 450 for DPB1. Four to six DR-DQ haplotypes were handled as single units for association and clustering, since linkage in the cohort was strong. Across some 400 genotyped donors of the cohort, an average of about 220,000 unique TCR beta nucleotide sequences per donor were sequenced, and roughly a sixth of those sequences were non-productive.

The cohort was made up of 666 healthy bone marrow donors. Cohort members were all nominally healthy when sampled, although unrecorded immune exposures were likely present. The donor tested CMV seronegative and was one of the 352 seronegative cohort members. Every donor gave a peripheral blood sample, and the peripheral blood mononuclear cells from that sample were used for TCR beta sequencing. The Qiagen DNeasy Blood Extraction Kit was used to extract genomic DNA from the blood cell samples. The V end loses 7 bases and the J end loses 4 bases, and a stretch of 20 bases separates them. CDR1 and CDR2, per the germline V gene, are SNHLY and FYNNEI. Counted from cysteine to phenylalanine, this CDR3 has 15 amino acids. The kept DNA is CDR3 alone, 45 bases in frame from the first base. Results and caveats for the whole study, not just this receptor: Assigning TCR associations to individual alleles was difficult when HLA alleles, especially DR and DQ, strongly co-occurred. A later analysis found that HLA-associated TCR beta chains were more clonally expanded and had lower generation probabilities than equally common non-associated chains. Roughly uniform sequencing depth across donors was assumed in presence/absence analyses, although this assumption may not hold. Linkage disequilibrium might explain the correlated functional status among segregating V segments, but an unknown experimental factor could not be ruled out. In a later genetic analysis, a missense DCLRE1C variant was associated with V-gene and J-gene trimming of TCR beta chains, and the association was replicated in an independent cohort. The 87-base-pair reads could not distinguish some IMGT-functional V segments, including TRBV6-2 and TRBV6-3, so those segments were excluded. The study listed 164 TCR beta chains as associated with cytomegalovirus. In a later analysis, the rate of TCR association differed among HLA loci, with DRB1 alleles having the most associated TCRs and HLA-C alleles having the fewest. In a later genetic analysis, fewer N-insertions in productive TCRs were reported among donors in an Asian-associated ancestry cluster than the approximately 670-donor mean. A later analysis reported that several top co-occurrence clusters appeared linked to parvovirus B19, influenza, CMV and Epstein-Barr virus. Broadly in line with IMGT annotations, most TCR beta V segments showed up in productive rearrangements about 87% or about 30% of the time in an earlier analysis of about 500 of the donors. In both the original and validation cohorts, the classifier was reported to diagnose cytomegalovirus status with high specificity and sensitivity. For the cohort, immune exposure information was limited to CMV serostatus. The sequencing pipeline was judged likely to have produced a cluster of highly shared sequence variants as a technical artifact. Because counts were too low, some 17 rarely observed V segments, including chromosome 9 orphons, were excluded from the earlier analysis of about 500 of the donors. It was suggested by the authors that the approach could potentially be generalized to other disease states and immunological phenotypes. At a false discovery rate of 0.05, a later analysis linked approximately 18,000 TCR beta sequences to specific HLA alleles. The cohort was sequenced for TCR beta chains only, and without alpha or paired-chain data the features that could be detected were limited. A further reported finding was that TCR beta sequences accurately predicted the HLA-A and HLA-B alleles for most subjects in the first cohort. In vitro tests confirmed that a few of the cytomegalovirus-associated TCR beta chains recognize cytomegalovirus antigens. Most TCR sequences were observed very rarely across donors, whereas some public TCRs were present in many individuals. HLA typing was unavailable for some donors at each locus, so association tests used only the typed subset. Most CMV-associated TCR beta chains appeared to be HLA-restricted in a later analysis, and the HLA associations seemed to be driven largely by CMV exposure.

Preparation of the library involved the immunoSEQ multiplex PCR assay. For the multiplex PCR, a mixture combining 60 forward primers for TCR Vbeta segments and 13 reverse primers for TCR Jbeta segments was used. The CDR3 region of rearranged TCR beta genes was amplified from genomic DNA with a multiplex PCR assay. Amplified TCR beta libraries were sequenced as 87-base-pair reads on the Illumina HiSeq System. Per the authors' processing: A later analysis counted tens of millions of unique TCR beta chains across the 670 or so repertoires, and 10 million to 11 million of these chains were shared by at least two donors. To remove PCR and sequencing errors, raw reads were error-corrected and collapsed into unique sequences using a nearest-neighbor algorithm that merged closely related sequences. To assign V, D and J gene segments, CDR3 sequences were aligned to IMGT reference sequences. For a sequence to be retained, a match of at least six nucleotides to both a V gene segment and a J gene segment was required. Rearrangements were classified as productive when the CDR3 lacked stop codons and remained in frame with V and J, and all other rearrangements were classified as non-productive. CDR3 was defined by IMGT convention, running from the second conserved V-encoded cysteine to the conserved J-encoded phenylalanine. The earlier analysis of approximately 590 of the donors excluded any sequence lacking an unambiguous match to a single V gene segment. An earlier analysis of 550 to 650 of the donors classified V segments as functional when productive rearrangements were above 56.7% and as segregating when the standard deviation between donors was above 5%. A statistical classification framework was developed to diagnose cytomegalovirus status using the catalog of TCR beta chain sequences. V and J gene assignment, in a later analysis, came from comparing TCR nucleotide sequences with IMGT/GENE-DB human TR gene sequences. Using the TCRdist pipeline, a later analysis assigned CDR3 sequences along with most-parsimonious VDJ recombination scenarios. In a later analysis, every TCR beta chain was defined by the combination of its CDR3 amino acid sequence and its V-gene family, and reads without a unique V-gene family were dropped. As a way to deal with suspected cross-contamination and a sequencing artifact, a later analysis dropped 640 or so nucleotide sequences that were highly shared and had low generation probability. For each public chain, a later analysis derived a clonal expansion index from normalized ranks of inferred template counts within each repertoire. A later analysis computed generation probabilities with a VDJ recombination model fitted to out-of-frame rearrangements, and checked the results against IGoR. A later analysis scored TCR-TCR, TCR-HLA and TCR-CMV co-occurrence with hypergeometric tests, applying a repertoire-size bias correction to TCR pairs. A later analysis estimated false discovery rates by permuting HLA or CMV assignments 20 times. In a later analysis, co-occurring TCRs were grouped using DBSCAN, with TCRdist sequence similarity added in when clustering inside HLA-allele-positive subsets. For co-occurrence clustering, repertoires with fewer than 30,000 or more than 120,000 public chains were excluded, along with a handful of repertoires with anomalous nucleotide sharing. TCRdb took this table from immuneACCESS and kept in-frame rearrangements with V and J called. Such tables lack part of the clones; where checked against another copy, unresolved V genes explain under half of the gap, and the rest is unexplained. The V and J calls and the clone size are those of that table, but D and trimming were determined from the DNA. This sample holds roughly 200,000 clones; 70% to 85% were observed only once. The ten top clones hold around 0.69% of the sample.

The source is a woman aged 40-49 years in good health and CMV-seronegative. Sequenced input: PBMCs. The rearranged segments are TRBV2 and TRBJ2-7, with TRBD2 as a weak D call on 5 bases. The CDR3 reads as follows: CASKSQGLALYEQYF. The DNA sequence follows: TGTGCCAGCAAATCCCAAGGGCTAGCTCTTTACGAGCAGTACTTC.